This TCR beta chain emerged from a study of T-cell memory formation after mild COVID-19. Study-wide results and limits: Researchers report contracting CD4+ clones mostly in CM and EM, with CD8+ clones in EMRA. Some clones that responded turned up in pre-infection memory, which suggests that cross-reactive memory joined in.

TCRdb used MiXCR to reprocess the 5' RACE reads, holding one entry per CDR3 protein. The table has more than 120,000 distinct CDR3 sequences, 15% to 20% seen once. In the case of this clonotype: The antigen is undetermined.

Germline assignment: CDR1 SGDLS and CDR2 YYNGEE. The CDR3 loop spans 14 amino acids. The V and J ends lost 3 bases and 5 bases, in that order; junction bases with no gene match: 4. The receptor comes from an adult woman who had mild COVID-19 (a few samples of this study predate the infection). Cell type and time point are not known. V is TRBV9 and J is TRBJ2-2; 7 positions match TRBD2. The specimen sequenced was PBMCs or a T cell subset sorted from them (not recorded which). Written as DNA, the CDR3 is TGTGCCAGCAGCGGTAGCGGGCGGACCGGGGAGCTGTTTTTT. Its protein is CASSGSGRTGELFF.